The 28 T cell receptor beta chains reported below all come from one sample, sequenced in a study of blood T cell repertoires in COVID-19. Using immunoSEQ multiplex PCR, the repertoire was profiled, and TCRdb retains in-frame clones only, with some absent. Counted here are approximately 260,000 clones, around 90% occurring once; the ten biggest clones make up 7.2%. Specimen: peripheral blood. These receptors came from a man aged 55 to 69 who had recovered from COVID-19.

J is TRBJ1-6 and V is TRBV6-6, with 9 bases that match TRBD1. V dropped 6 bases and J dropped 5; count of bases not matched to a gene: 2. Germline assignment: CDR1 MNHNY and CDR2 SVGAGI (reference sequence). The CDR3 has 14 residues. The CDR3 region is CASRWDRDNSPLHF. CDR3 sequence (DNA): TGTGCCAGCAGATGGGACAGGGATAATTCACCCCTCCACTTT.

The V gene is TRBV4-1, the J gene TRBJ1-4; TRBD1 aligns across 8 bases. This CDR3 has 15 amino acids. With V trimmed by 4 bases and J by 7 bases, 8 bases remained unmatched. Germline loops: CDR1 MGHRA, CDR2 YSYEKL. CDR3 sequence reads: CASSLPDRVGEKLFF. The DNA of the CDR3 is TGCGCCAGCAGCCTACCGGACAGGGTAGGTGAAAAACTGTTTTTT.

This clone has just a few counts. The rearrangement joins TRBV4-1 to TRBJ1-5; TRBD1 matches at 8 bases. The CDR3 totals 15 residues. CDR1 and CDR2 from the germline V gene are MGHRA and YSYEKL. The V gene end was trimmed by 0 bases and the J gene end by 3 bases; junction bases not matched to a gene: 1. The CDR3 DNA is TGCGCCAGCAGCCAAGAGGACAGGGTCAATCAGCCCCAGCATTTT. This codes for CASSQEDRVNQPQHF.

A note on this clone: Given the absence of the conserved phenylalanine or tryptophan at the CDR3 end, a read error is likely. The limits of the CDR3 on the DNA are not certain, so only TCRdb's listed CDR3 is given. This CDR3 reads CASSARDFIRL. V is TRBV2 and J is TRBJ1-1. Germline assignment: CDR1 SNHLY and CDR2 FYNNEI. The CDR3 has 11 amino acids, counting both end residues.

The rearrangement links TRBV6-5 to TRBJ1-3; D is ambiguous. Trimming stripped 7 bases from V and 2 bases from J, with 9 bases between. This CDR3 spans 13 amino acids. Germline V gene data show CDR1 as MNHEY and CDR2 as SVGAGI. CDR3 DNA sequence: TGTGCCAGCACCTTCTCAGCTGGAAACACCATATATTTT. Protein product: CASTFSAGNTIYF.

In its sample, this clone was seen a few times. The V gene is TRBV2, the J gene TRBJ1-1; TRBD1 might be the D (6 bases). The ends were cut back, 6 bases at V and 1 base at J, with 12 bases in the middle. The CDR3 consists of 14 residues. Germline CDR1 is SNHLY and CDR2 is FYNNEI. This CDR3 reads CASSQGRWNTEAFF. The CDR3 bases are TGTGCCAGCAGCCAGGGGAGATGGAACACTGAAGCTTTCTTT.

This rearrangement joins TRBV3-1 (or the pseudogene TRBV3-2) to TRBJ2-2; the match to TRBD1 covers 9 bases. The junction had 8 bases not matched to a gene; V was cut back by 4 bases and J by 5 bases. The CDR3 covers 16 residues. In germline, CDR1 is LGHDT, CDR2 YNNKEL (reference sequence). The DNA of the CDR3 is TGTGCCAGCAGCCCTAAACGACAGGGGGGTACCGGGGAGCTGTTTTTT. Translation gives CASSPKRQGGTGELFF.

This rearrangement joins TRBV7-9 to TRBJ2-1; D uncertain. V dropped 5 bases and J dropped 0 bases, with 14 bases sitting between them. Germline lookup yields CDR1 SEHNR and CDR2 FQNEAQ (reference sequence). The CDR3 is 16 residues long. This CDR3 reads CASSPSHEFSYNEQFF. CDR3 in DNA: TGTGCCAGCAGCCCCAGTCACGAATTCTCCTACAATGAGCAGTTCTTC.

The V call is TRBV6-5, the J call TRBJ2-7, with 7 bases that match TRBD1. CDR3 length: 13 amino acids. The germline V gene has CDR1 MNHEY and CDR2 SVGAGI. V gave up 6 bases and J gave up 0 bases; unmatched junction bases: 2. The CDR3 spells CASRRGPSYEQYV. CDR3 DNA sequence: TGTGCCAGCAGGAGGGGGCCCTCCTACGAGCAGTACGTC.

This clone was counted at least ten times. CDR3 residues: CASSQMDRGYTF. CDR3 DNA sequence: TGTGCCAGCAGCCAAATGGACAGGGGCTACACCTTC. V gene TRBV3-1 (or the pseudogene TRBV3-2) combines with J gene TRBJ1-2; 7 bases align to TRBD1. Germline CDR1 is LGHDT and CDR2 is YNNKEL (reference sequence). V was pared by 2 bases and J by 8 bases, with 2 bases of the junction left unmatched. This CDR3 comprises 12 residues.

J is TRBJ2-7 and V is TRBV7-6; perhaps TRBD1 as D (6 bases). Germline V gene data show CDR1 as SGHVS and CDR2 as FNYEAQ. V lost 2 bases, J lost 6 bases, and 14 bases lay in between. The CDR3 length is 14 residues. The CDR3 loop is CASSLKADSSEQYF. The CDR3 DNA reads TGTGCCAGCAGCTTAAAGGCGGACAGCAGCGAGCAGTACTTC.

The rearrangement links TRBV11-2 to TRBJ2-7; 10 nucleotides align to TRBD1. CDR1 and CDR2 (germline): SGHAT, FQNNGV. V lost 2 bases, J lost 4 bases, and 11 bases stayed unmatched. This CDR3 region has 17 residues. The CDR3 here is CASSLMVTGTGAYEQYF. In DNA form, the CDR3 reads TGTGCCAGCAGCTTAATGGTAACCGGGACAGGGGCTTACGAGCAGTACTTC.

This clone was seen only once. The CDR3 region has the DNA TGTGCCAGCAGTCAATCTGGACAGGGGTATCAGCCCCAGCATTTT. Encoded protein: CASSQSGQGYQPQHF. The V and J genes are TRBV6-5 and TRBJ1-5; TRBD1 matches 9 bases. Germline CDR1 reads MNHEY; CDR2 reads SVGAGI. This CDR3 spans 15 amino acids. The trim removed 5 bases at V and 5 bases at J, leaving 7 bases unmatched.

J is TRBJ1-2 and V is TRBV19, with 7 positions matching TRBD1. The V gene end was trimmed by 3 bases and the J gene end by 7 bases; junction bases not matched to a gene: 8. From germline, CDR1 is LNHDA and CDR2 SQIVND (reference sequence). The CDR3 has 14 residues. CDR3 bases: TGTGCCAGTAGTATCCCGACAGGGTTCGGTGGCTACACCTTC. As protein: CASSIPTGFGGYTF.

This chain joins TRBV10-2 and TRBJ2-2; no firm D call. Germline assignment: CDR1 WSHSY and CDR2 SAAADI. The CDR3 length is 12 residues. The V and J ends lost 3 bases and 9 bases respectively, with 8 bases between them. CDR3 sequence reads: CASSELRRELFF. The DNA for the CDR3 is TGCGCCAGCAGTGAACTACGGCGGGAGCTGTTTTTT.

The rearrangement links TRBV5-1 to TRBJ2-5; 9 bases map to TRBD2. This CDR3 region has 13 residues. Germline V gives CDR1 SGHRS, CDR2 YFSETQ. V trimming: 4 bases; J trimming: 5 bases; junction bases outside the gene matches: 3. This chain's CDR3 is CASSVGLAETQYF. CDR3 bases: TGCGCCAGCAGCGTCGGACTAGCGGAGACCCAGTACTTC.

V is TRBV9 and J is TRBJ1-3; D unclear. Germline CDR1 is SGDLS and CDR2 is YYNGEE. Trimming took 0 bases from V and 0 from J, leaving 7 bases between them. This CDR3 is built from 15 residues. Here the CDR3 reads CASSVDTVSGNTIYF. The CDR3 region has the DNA TGTGCCAGCAGCGTAGACACCGTCTCTGGAAACACCATATATTTT. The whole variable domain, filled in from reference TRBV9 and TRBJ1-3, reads DSGVTQTPKHLITATGQRVTLRCSPRSGDLSVYWYQQSLDQGLQFLIQYYNGEERAKGNILERFSAQQFPDLHSELNLSSLELGDSALYFCASSVDTVSGNTIYFGEGSWLTVV.

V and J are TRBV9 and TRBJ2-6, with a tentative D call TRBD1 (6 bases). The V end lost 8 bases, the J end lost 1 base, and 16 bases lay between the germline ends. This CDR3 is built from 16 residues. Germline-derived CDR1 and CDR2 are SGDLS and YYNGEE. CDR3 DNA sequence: TGTGCCAGTGGACCGACAGGCCGGTCTGGGGCCAACGTCCTGACTTTC. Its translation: CASGPTGRSGANVLTF. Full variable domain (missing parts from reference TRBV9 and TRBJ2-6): DSGVTQTPKHLITATGQRVTLRCSPRSGDLSVYWYQQSLDQGLQFLIQYYNGEERAKGNILERFSAQQFPDLHSELNLSSLELGDSALYFCASGPTGRSGANVLTFGAGSRLTVL.

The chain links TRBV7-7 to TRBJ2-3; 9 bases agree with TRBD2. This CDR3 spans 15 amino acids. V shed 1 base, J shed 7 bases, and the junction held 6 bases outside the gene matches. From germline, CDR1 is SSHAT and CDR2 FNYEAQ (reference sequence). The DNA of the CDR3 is TGTGCCAGCAGCTTAGGGTCTAGCGGGGTATATACGCAGTATTTT. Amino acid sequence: CASSLGSSGVYTQYF.

The CDR3: CASSLAWDRETQYF. The DNA of the CDR3 is TGTGCCAGCAGCTTAGCTTGGGACAGGGAAACGCAGTATTTT. The V and J genes are TRBV7-8 and TRBJ2-3, with 9 bases identical to TRBD1. V shed 0 bases and J 9 bases; nucleotides not matched to a gene: 4. The CDR3 is 14 amino acids. Germline V gives CDR1 SGHVS, CDR2 FQNEAQ. The full variable domain, its missing parts supplied by reference TRBV7-8 and TRBJ2-3, is GAGVSQSPRYKVAKRGQDVALRCDPISGHVSLFWYQQALGQGPEFLTYFQNEAQLDKSGLPSDRFFAERPEGSVSTLKIQRTQQEDSAVYLCASSLAWDRETQYFGPGTRLTVL.

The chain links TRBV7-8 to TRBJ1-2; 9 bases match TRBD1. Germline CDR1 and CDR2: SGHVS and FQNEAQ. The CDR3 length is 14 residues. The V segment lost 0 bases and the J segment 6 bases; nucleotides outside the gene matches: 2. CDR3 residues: CASSLAGTGNGYTF. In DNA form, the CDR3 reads TGTGCCAGCAGCTTAGCCGGGACAGGGAATGGCTACACCTTC.

The DNA for the CDR3 is TGTGCCAGCAGTCGACAGGGGGCAACTGGAAACACCATATATTTT. This sequence encodes CASSRQGATGNTIYF. The J gene is TRBJ1-3, the V gene TRBV7-9; 10 positions agree with TRBD1. The CDR3 totals 15 residues. The V gene end was trimmed by 6 bases and the J gene end by 2 bases; junction bases not matched to a gene: 4. The germline V gene encodes CDR1 SEHNR and CDR2 FQNEAQ (reference sequence).

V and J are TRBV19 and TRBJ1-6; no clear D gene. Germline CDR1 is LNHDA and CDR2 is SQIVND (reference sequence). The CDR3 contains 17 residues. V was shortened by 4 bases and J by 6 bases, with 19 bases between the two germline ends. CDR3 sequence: CASSKRRESDFNSPLHF. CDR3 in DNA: TGTGCCAGTAGTAAAAGGAGGGAGTCCGATTTTAATTCACCCCTCCACTTT.

This CDR3 is CASSQRGGTGELFF. CDR3 sequence (DNA): TGTGCCAGCAGCCAGCGGGGGGGCACCGGGGAGCTGTTTTTT. This chain joins TRBV3-1 (or the pseudogene TRBV3-2) and TRBJ2-2; 9 bases align to TRBD2. From germline, CDR1 is LGHDT and CDR2 YNNKEL (reference sequence). This CDR3 has 14 residues. Trimming at V came to 3 bases and at J to 4 bases, leaving 0 bases not matched to a gene.

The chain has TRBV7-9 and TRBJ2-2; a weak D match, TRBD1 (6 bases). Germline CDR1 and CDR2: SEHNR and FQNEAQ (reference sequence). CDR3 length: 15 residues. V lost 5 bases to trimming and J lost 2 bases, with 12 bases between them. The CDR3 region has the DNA TGTGCCAGCAGCCTCCGACAGGCTAACACCGGGGAGCTGTTTTTT. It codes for CASSLRQANTGELFF.

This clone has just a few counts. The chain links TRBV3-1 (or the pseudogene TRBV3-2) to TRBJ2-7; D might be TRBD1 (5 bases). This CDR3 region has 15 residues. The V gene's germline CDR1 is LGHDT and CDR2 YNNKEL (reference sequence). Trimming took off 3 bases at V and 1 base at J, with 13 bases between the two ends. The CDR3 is CASSHQPQVSYEQYV. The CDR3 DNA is TGTGCCAGCAGCCACCAACCACAGGTTTCCTACGAGCAGTACGTC.

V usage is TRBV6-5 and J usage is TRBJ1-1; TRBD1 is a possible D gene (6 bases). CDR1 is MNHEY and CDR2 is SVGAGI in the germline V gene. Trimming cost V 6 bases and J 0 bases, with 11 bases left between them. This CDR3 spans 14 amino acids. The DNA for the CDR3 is TGTGCCAGCAGGAGGACAGACATGAACACTGAAGCTTTCTTT. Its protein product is CASRRTDMNTEAFF.

The CDR3 loop reads CASSQGSLAGVYNEQFF. Written as DNA, the CDR3 is TGTGCCAGCAGCCAAGGTTCCCTAGCGGGGGTCTACAATGAGCAGTTCTTC. The genes are TRBV3-1 (or the pseudogene TRBV3-2) and TRBJ2-1; 10 bases agree with TRBD2. V gave up 1 base and J gave up 3 bases; unmatched junction bases: 6. Looked up from germline, CDR1 is LGHDT and CDR2 is YNNKEL (reference sequence). The CDR3 is 17 amino acids.